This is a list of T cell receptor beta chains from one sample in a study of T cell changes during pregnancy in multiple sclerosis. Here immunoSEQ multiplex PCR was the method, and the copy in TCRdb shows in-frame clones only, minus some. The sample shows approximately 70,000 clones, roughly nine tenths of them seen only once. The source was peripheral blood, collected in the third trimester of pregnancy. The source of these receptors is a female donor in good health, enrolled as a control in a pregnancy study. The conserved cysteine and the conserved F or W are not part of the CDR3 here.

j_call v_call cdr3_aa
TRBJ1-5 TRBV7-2 ASSNSSQPQH
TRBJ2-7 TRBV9 ASSVGGSSYEQY
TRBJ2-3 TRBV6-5 ASSYLGSGSRDTQY
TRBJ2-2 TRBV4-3 ASSQAGLNTGELF
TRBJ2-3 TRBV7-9 ASSLGVAGVVVDTQY
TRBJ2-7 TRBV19 ASTFGQGNYEQY
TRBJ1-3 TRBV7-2 ASSPPQSGNTIY
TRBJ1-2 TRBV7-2 ASSYHGQSHGYT
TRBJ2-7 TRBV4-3 ASSQLVSLAGAYEQY
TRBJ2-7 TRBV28 ASRSGGRSSYEQY
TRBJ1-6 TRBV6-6 ASSYSDSLNSPLH
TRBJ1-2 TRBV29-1 SVEDRPEDGYT
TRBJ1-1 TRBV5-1 ASCRGTEAF
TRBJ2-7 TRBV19 ASSIIPSNHEQY
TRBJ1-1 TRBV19 ASSTSGLEAF
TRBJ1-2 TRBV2 ASSEIGGYT
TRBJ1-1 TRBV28 ASRGAGTGLTEAF
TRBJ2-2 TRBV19 ASRGGLDTGELF
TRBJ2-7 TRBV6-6 ASAVQGALYEQY
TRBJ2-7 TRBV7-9 ASSPDRLSYEQY
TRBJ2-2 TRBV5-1 ASSWGQSSPGELF
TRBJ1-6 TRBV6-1 ASSETSSYNSPLH
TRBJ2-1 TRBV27 ASSLRQDYNEQF
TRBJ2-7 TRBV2 ASGSPTVSYEQY
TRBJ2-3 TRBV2 ASSGSSTDTQY
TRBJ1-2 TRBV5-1 ASSFQGGGYT
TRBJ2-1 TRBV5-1 ASSVTSGTGGDEQF
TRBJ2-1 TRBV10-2 ASSLRSSYNEQF
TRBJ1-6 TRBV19 ASSIGQGGNSPLH
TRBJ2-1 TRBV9 ASSAEIQGLEQF
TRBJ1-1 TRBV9 ASSVVGQGNTEAF
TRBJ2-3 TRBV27 ASSFSVQRQGPGTDTQY
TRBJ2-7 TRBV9 ASSVGGHFSYEQY
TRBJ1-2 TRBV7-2 ASSLVFDSPMGKNGYT
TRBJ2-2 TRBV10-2 ASNILAGGLTGELF
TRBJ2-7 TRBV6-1 ASIRTGGANSEQY
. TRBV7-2 ASSVAFYEQY
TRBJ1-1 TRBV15 ATSRDTPAGDTEAF
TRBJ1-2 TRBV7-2 ASSNGLYFT
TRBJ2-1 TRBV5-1 ASSLPGGIDEQF
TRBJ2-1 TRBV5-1 ASSLGLGTDEQF
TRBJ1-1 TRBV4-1 ASSQVQGRTEAF
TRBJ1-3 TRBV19 ASSIGGNTIY
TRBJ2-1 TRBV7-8 ASSLGGLGGYNEQF
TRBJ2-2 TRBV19 ASSRTDRVLAGELF
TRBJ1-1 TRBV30 AWSVKGFGMNTEAF
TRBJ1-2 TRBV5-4 ASSVSGGDYGYT
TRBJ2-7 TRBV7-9 ASSLSGGSSYEQY
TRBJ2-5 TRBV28 ASRRAEQETQY
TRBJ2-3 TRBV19 ASSPDRSGTDTQY
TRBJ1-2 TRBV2 ASGDSTNYGYT
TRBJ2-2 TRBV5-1 ASRLTVNTGELF
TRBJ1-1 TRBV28 ASSLLSGGTEAF
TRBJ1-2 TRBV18 ASSPPSGRQSPGYGYT
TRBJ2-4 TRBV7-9 ASSFTELAKNIQY
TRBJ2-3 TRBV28 ASSLGPREATDTQY